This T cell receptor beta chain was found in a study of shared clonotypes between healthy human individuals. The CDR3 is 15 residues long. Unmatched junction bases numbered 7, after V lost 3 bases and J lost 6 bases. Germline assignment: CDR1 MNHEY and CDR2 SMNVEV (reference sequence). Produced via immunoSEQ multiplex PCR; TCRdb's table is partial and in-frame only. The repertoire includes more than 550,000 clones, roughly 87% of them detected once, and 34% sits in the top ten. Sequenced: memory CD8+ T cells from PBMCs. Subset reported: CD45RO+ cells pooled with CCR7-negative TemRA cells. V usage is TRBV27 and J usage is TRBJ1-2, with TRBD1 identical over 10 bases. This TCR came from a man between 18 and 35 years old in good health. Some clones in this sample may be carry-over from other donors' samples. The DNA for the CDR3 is TGTGCCAGCAGTTTTATGACAGGGGGCGTGGATGGCTACACCTTC. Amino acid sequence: CASSFMTGGVDGYTF.